One and the same sample provided the 31 T cell receptor beta chains below, sequenced in a study of T cell repertoires in cytomegalovirus infection. TCRdb recomputed calls from the reads with MiXCR, one row per CDR3 protein. The data contain 130,000 or so distinct CDR3 sequences, about 6.1% of them singletons. The sequenced sample consisted of PBMCs. These receptors originate from a human donor in good health (CMV status not recorded). Some clones in this sample may be carry-over from other donors' samples.

The chain has TRBV2 and TRBJ2-5; 10 bases map to TRBD2. CDR1 and CDR2 from the germline V gene are SNHLY and FYNNEI. The CDR3 contains 15 residues. Trimming took 4 bases from V and 4 from J; bases not matched to a gene: 6. The CDR3 spells CASSVKRGGLETQYF. CDR3 bases: TGTGCCAGCAGTGTGAAGCGGGGGGGCCTAGAGACCCAGTACTTC.

This clonotype occurred a few times. The chain has TRBV29-1 and TRBJ2-3; D assignment may be TRBD1 or TRBD2 (5 bases each). This CDR3 is 13 amino acids long. Germline lookup yields CDR1 SQVTM and CDR2 ANQGSEA. Between the trimmed V and J ends, which lost 3 bases and 4 bases, there was a span of 11 bases. The CDR3 sequence: CSVDWDGADTQYF. The CDR3 DNA sequence: TGCAGCGTTGATTGGGACGGGGCAGATACGCAGTATTTT.

Ten or more counts support this clonotype. The chain combines TRBV7-2 with TRBJ2-1; unclear D gene. V shed 6 bases and J shed 9 bases, with 27 bases lying between them. In germline, CDR1 is SGHTA, CDR2 FQGNSA. The CDR3 has 17 amino acids. Here the CDR3 DNA reads TGTGCCAGCAGGGCCGGGTCGAGAATCGGTTTGGTCACTGAGCAGTTCTTC. Amino acid sequence: CASRAGSRIGLVTEQFF.

This clonotype was detected ten times or more. The V call is TRBV6-1, the J call TRBJ1-5, with D possibly being TRBD1 (5 bases). The CDR3 has 14 residues. The V and J ends lost 8 bases and 5 bases respectively, with 16 bases between them. Germline V gene sequence: CDR1 MNHNS, CDR2 SASEGT. CDR3 sequence reads: CASLIGRDYQPQHF. The DNA of the CDR3 is TGTGCCAGCCTAATAGGCAGGGACTATCAGCCCCAGCATTTT.

Comments on this clonotype: A much larger clone is a single base away; this may be a read error. This CDR3 is CASSRAGELFF. The CDR3 DNA sequence: TGTGCCAGCAGCCGGGCCGGGGAGCTGTTTTTT. J is TRBJ2-2 and V is TRBV28; D remains unclear. The CDR3 totals 11 residues. CDR1 is MDHEN, CDR2 SYDVKM, per germline. Trimming pared 6 bases from V and 6 bases from J, leaving 5 bases between.

This CDR3 reads CATSATGTEGMDEQFF. The CDR3 DNA is TGTGCCACCAGTGCCACCGGGACAGAGGGGATGGATGAGCAGTTCTTC. The chain couples TRBV24-1 to TRBJ2-1; 7 bases line up with TRBD1. The trim removed 5 bases at V and 8 bases at J, leaving 14 bases unmatched. This CDR3 contains 16 residues. CDR1 is KGHDR, CDR2 SFDVKD, per germline.

This rearrangement joins TRBV11-2 to TRBJ1-6, with D unresolved. The CDR3 consists of 16 residues. Germline V gene data show CDR1 as SGHAT and CDR2 as FQNNGV. V gave up 6 bases and J gave up 0 bases, with 12 bases separating them. This CDR3 reads CASRLEWSSYNSPLHF. The CDR3 DNA is TGTGCCAGCAGGTTGGAGTGGAGCTCCTATAATTCACCCCTCCACTTT.

This clonotype has at least ten counts. The J gene is TRBJ1-5, the V gene TRBV28, with 9 bases identical to TRBD1. With V trimmed by 5 bases and J by 3 bases, 5 bases remained unmatched. Germline loops: CDR1 MDHEN, CDR2 SYDVKM. The CDR3 has 15 residues. The CDR3 here is CASSITGGYNQPQHF. CDR3 sequence (DNA): TGTGCCAGCAGTATCACAGGGGGCTACAATCAGCCCCAGCATTTT.

CDR3 bases: TGTGCCATCAGTGCCGGACTAGCGGGGAGAAGCTCCTACAATGAGCAGTTCTTC. Protein sequence: CAISAGLAGRSSYNEQFF. The chain is built from TRBV10-3 and TRBJ2-1, with 12 nucleotides matching TRBD2. The CDR3 runs 18 residues. The V gene's germline CDR1 is ENHRY and CDR2 SYGVKD. With V trimmed by 4 bases and J by 0 bases, 7 bases remained unmatched.

This clonotype has at least ten counts. The V and J genes are TRBV7-9 and TRBJ2-1; D unclear. V lost 5 bases, J lost 5 bases, and 16 bases lay in between. The CDR3 has 15 residues. CDR1 and CDR2 from the germline V gene are SEHNR and FQNEAQ (reference sequence). CDR3 in amino acids: CASSPRTETHNEQFF. CDR3 coding DNA: TGTGCCAGCAGCCCACGGACGGAGACGCACAATGAGCAGTTCTTC.

This clonotype was observed at least ten times. The chain joins TRBV7-2 to TRBJ1-1; D not certain. The V end lost 0 bases, the J end lost 8 bases, and 13 bases lay between the germline ends. Germline lookup yields CDR1 SGHTA and CDR2 FQGNSA. This CDR3 region has 14 residues. The CDR3 sequence: CASSLALNGKEAFF. Here the CDR3 DNA reads TGTGCCAGCAGCTTAGCCCTTAACGGTAAGGAAGCTTTCTTT.

The genes are TRBV4-2 and TRBJ1-1, with 7 bases lining up with TRBD1. J gave up 8 bases and V 4 bases, and 10 bases lay outside the gene matches. The CDR3 length is 14 residues. The germline V gene encodes CDR1 LGHNA and CDR2 YNFKEQ. As DNA, the CDR3 is TGTGCCAGCAGCCGCGAGGCCGCGGGACAGGAAGCTTTCTTT. Its protein is CASSREAAGQEAFF.

This clonotype was detected a few times. The CDR3 nucleotides are TGTGCCAGCAGCCTTTCAGGACAGGGGACAGATACGCAGTATTTT. It codes for CASSLSGQGTDTQYF. The chain has TRBV14 and TRBJ2-3; 9 bases are shared with TRBD1. The CDR3 sequence is 15 residues long. After removal of 4 bases from V and 3 bases from J, the junction contained 5 bases not matched to a gene. The V gene's germline CDR1 is SGHDN and CDR2 FVKESK.

This clonotype was counted ten times or more. This chain links TRBV7-9 with TRBJ1-2; 9 nucleotides match TRBD1. CDR1 and CDR2 from the germline V gene are SEHNR and FQNEAQ (reference sequence). The CDR3 covers 17 residues. The V gene end was trimmed by 5 bases and the J gene end by 6 bases; junction bases not matched to a gene: 16. This chain's CDR3 is CASSPFSGTGTGDGYTF. In DNA, the CDR3 is TGTGCCAGCAGCCCGTTTTCCGGGACAGGGACGGGAGATGGCTACACCTTC.

This clonotype was observed at least ten times. The CDR3 protein is CASSLVVAANNQPQHF. The CDR3 DNA sequence: TGTGCCAGCAGCTTAGTCGTTGCCGCAAACAATCAGCCCCAGCATTTT. J is TRBJ1-5 and V is TRBV7-2; the D is unclear. V lost 1 base and J 3 bases, leaving 13 bases between the germline ends. Germline V gene data show CDR1 as SGHTA and CDR2 as FQGNSA. This CDR3 comprises 16 residues.

This clonotype was observed many times. The rearrangement joins TRBV29-1 to TRBJ1-3; D is ambiguous. V shed 0 bases and J shed 0 bases, with 6 bases lying between them. CDR1 is SQVTM, CDR2 ANQGSEA, per germline. CDR3 length: 14 residues. The CDR3 spells CSVEEQNSGNTIYF. The CDR3 nucleotides are TGCAGCGTTGAAGAACAGAACTCTGGAAACACCATATATTTT.

Ten or more counts support this clonotype. This chain links TRBV14 with TRBJ2-2; D possibly corresponds to TRBD1 (5 bases). V gave up 1 base and J gave up 4 bases, with 10 bases separating them. Germline V lookup: CDR1 SGHDN, CDR2 FVKESK. The CDR3 spans 15 residues. The DNA of the CDR3 is TGTGCCAGCAGCCAAGTTAGGGGTAGCACCGGGGAGCTGTTTTTT. Translation: CASSQVRGSTGELFF.

This clonotype appeared a few times. The V and J genes are TRBV29-1 and TRBJ2-3, with D tentatively TRBD2 (6 bases). V lost 3 bases and J lost 4, with 11 bases in between. Germline V gene lookup returns CDR1 SQVTM and CDR2 ANQGSEA. The CDR3 sequence is 13 residues long. DNA of the CDR3: TGCAGCGTTGATTTGGAGGGTTCAGATACGCAGTATTTT. Its translation: CSVDLEGSDTQYF.

This clonotype turned up a few times. The chain carries TRBV20-1 and TRBJ2-5; 10 nucleotides align to TRBD2. The CDR3 is made up of 14 amino acids. The V gene end was trimmed by 2 bases and the J gene end by 5 bases; junction bases not matched to a gene: 5. Looked up from germline, CDR1 is DFQATT and CDR2 is SNEGSKA (reference sequence). The CDR3 DNA reads TGCAGTGCTAGAAGCGGGGGGGCCGGGGAGACCCAGTACTTC. Its translation: CSARSGGAGETQYF.

This clonotype occurred many times. The J gene is TRBJ2-2, the V gene TRBV6-5, with TRBD2 as a possible D gene (6 bases). Trimming removed 2 bases from V and 6 bases from J, with 13 bases in between. Per germline, CDR1 MNHEY and CDR2 SVGAGI. The CDR3 spans 15 residues. The CDR3 DNA reads as TGTGCCAGCAGTTACGCCACCCGGGGGTCCGGGGAGCTGTTTTTT. Amino acid sequence: CASSYATRGSGELFF.

This clonotype was counted ten times or more. This chain links TRBV7-8 with TRBJ1-1, with a tentative D call TRBD1 (5 bases). Germline lookup yields CDR1 SGHVS and CDR2 FQNEAQ. The CDR3 contains 13 residues. V was trimmed by 1 base and J by 5 bases, leaving 8 bases between them. The DNA of the CDR3 is TGTGCCAGCAGCTTAGGGGGGAGAACTGAAGCTTTCTTT. Translation gives CASSLGGRTEAFF.

This clonotype was counted many times. The chain joins TRBV12-3 or TRBV12-4 to TRBJ1-1; 7 bases map to TRBD1. The junction had 4 bases not matched to a gene; V was cut back by 5 bases and J by 7 bases. This CDR3 region has 12 residues. The CDR3 nucleotides are TGTGCCAGCAGTACAGGGGAACTTGAAGCTTTCTTT. This gives the protein CASSTGELEAFF.

This clonotype was detected many times. The V gene is TRBV12-3 or TRBV12-4, the J gene TRBJ2-7, with D possibly being TRBD1 or TRBD2 (6 bases each). CDR3 length equals 13 residues. The V end lost 3 bases, the J end lost 5 bases, and 11 bases lay between the germline ends. CDR3 amino acids: CASSLAGGHEQYF. In DNA form, the CDR3 reads TGTGCCAGCAGTTTGGCTGGGGGGCACGAGCAGTACTTC.

This clonotype came up many times. The chain uses TRBV11-2 and TRBJ1-1, with D unclear. The V gene's germline CDR1 is SGHAT and CDR2 FQNNGV. The CDR3 contains 14 residues. Deletions cut 2 bases from V and 0 bases from J, with 7 bases between. DNA of the CDR3: TGTGCCAGCAGCTTAAACGGCCTGAACACTGAAGCTTTCTTT. Translation gives CASSLNGLNTEAFF.

This clonotype was seen repeatedly, ten times or more. The chain combines TRBV5-6 with TRBJ2-3; 9 positions match TRBD2. This CDR3 comprises 15 residues. CDR1 and CDR2 (germline): SGHDT, YYEEEE. Germline trimming cut 2 bases from V and 5 bases from J; bases unmatched to any gene: 6. The CDR3 region is CASSFFSGGGDTQYF. The CDR3 DNA reads as TGTGCCAGCAGCTTCTTTAGCGGGGGAGGAGATACGCAGTATTTT.

This clonotype was found many times. The chain recombines TRBV20-1 with TRBJ1-2; D gene unclear. This CDR3 spans 15 amino acids. Germline V gives CDR1 DFQATT, CDR2 SNEGSKA (reference sequence). The germline V and J ends were trimmed by 0 bases and 6 bases, with 17 bases remaining between them. DNA for the CDR3: TGCAGTGCTAGAGACGCAGGAGAAGGGTTTGATGGCTACACCTTC. Protein product: CSARDAGEGFDGYTF.

This clonotype turned up a few times. This chain connects TRBV20-1 to TRBJ2-7; TRBD1 aligns across 9 bases. Germline V gene lookup returns CDR1 DFQATT and CDR2 SNEGSKA (reference sequence). V lost 0 bases, J lost 3 bases, and 6 bases stayed unmatched. The CDR3 runs to 15 residues. The CDR3 protein is CSARDLGTGYYEQYF. CDR3 DNA: TGCAGTGCTAGAGATCTCGGGACAGGGTACTACGAGCAGTACTTC.

This clonotype was seen at least ten times. V usage is TRBV20-1 and J usage is TRBJ2-5; no clear D gene. V was shortened by 5 bases and J by 10 bases, with 14 bases between the two germline ends. Germline V gene sequence: CDR1 DFQATT, CDR2 SNEGSKA (reference sequence). CDR3 length: 11 amino acids. CDR3 sequence: CSAGAYLDQYF. CDR3 DNA: TGCAGTGCTGGAGCATACCTCGACCAGTACTTC.

This clonotype was detected ten times or more. J is TRBJ2-3 and V is TRBV20-1, with a possible D match to TRBD2 (6 bases). This CDR3 comprises 14 residues. V gave up 3 bases and J gave up 4 bases, with 14 bases separating them. CDR1 is DFQATT and CDR2 is SNEGSKA in the germline V gene (reference sequence). The CDR3 loop reads CSASSPRGSDTQYF. DNA of the CDR3: TGCAGTGCTAGTAGTCCTCGGGGGTCAGATACGCAGTATTTT.

This clonotype was found many times. The chain carries TRBV7-4 and TRBJ2-1; 9 bases map to TRBD1. Germline V gene data show CDR1 as SGHVT and CDR2 as SQSDAQ. CDR3 length: 13 amino acids. V lost 6 bases to trimming and J lost 7 bases; unmatched junction nucleotides: 4. CDR3 sequence reads: CASRGDRENEQFF. The CDR3 DNA reads as TGTGCCAGCAGGGGGGACAGGGAGAATGAGCAGTTCTTC.

The gene calls are TRBV6-2 or TRBV6-3 and TRBJ2-7; D is undetermined. Germline assignment: CDR1 MNHEY and CDR2 SVGEGT. V was pared by 0 bases and J by 7 bases, with 13 bases between. The CDR3 spans 14 residues. CDR3 sequence reads: CASSYSLVTREQYF. The CDR3, as DNA: TGTGCCAGCAGTTACTCCCTGGTCACTCGGGAGCAGTACTTC.